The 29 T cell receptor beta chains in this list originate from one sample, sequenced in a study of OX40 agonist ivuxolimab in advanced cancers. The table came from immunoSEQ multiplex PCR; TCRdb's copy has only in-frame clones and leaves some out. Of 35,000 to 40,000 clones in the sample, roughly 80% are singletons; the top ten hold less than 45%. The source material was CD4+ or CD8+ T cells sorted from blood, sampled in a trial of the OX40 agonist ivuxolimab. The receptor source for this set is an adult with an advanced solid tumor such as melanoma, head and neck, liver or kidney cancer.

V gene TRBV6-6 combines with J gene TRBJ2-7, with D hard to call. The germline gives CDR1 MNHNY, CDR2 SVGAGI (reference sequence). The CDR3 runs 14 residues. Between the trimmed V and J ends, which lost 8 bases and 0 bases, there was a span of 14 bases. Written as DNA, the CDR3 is TGTGCCAGCGAGCCCTCCTCGGGCTCCTACGAGCAGTACTTC. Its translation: CASEPSSGSYEQYF.

CDR3 DNA sequence: TGTGCCAGTAGCCGGGGGCACGGAGGAAGCTCCTATAATTCACCCCTCCACTTT. The encoded protein is CASSRGHGGSSYNSPLHF. V is TRBV19 and J is TRBJ1-6; maybe TRBD1 (6 bases). CDR1 and CDR2 (germline): LNHDA, SQIVND (reference sequence). CDR3 size: 18 residues. V was cut by 6 bases and J by 0 bases, with 18 bases left in between.

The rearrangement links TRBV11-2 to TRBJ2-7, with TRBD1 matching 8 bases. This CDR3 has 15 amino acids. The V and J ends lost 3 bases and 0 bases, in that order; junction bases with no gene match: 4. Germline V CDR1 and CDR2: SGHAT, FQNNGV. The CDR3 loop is CASSFLQGDSYEQYF. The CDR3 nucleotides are TGTGCCAGCAGCTTCTTACAGGGGGACTCCTACGAGCAGTACTTC.

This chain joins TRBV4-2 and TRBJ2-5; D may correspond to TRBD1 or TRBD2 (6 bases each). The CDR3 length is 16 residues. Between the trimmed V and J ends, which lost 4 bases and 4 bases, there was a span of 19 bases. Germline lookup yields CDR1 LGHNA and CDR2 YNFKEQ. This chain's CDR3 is CASSPWGAGSIETQYF. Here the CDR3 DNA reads TGTGCCAGCAGCCCTTGGGGGGCGGGGTCAATAGAGACCCAGTACTTC.

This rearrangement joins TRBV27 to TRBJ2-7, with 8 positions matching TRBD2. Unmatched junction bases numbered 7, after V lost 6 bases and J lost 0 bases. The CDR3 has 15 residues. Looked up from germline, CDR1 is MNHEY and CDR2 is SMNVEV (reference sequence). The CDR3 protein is CASRGREGFSYEQYF. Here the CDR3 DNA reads TGTGCCAGCAGGGGACGGGAGGGCTTCTCCTACGAGCAGTACTTC.

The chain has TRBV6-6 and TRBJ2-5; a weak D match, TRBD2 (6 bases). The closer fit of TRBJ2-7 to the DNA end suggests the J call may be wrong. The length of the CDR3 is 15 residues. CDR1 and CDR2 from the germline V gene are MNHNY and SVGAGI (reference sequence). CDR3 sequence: CASSYSGTGDYEQYF. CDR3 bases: TGTGCCAGCAGTTACTCAGGCACGGGAGACTACGAGCAGTACTTC.

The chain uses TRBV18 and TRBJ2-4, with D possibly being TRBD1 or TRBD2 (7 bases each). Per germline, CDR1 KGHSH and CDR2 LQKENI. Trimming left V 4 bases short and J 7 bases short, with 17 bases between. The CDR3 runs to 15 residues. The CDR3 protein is CASSLSPGGANIQYF. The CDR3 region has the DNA TGTGCCAGCTCACTGTCTCCAGGGGGGGCCAACATTCAGTACTTC.

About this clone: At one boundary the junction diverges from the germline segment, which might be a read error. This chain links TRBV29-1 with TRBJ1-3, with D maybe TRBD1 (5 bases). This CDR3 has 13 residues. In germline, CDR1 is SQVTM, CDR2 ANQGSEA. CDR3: CSVEGAGGNTIYF. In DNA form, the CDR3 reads TGCAGCGTCGAAGGGGCGGGAGGAAACACCATATATTTT.

The CDR3 sequence: CASRELRGEQYF. The CDR3 DNA reads as TGCGCCAGCCGAGAACTCCGAGGAGAGCAGTACTTC. The J gene is TRBJ2-7, the V gene TRBV5-1; D is ambiguous. V was shortened by 7 bases and J by 7 bases, with 15 bases between the two germline ends. Germline values: CDR1 SGHRS, CDR2 YFSETQ. This CDR3 contains 12 residues.

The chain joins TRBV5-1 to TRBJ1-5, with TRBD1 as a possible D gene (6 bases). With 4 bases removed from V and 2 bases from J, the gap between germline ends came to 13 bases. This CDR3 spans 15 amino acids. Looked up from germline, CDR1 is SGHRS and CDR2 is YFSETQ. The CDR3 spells CASSSQRGGNQPQHF. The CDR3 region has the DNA TGCGCCAGCAGCAGTCAGAGGGGGGGCAATCAGCCCCAGCATTTT.

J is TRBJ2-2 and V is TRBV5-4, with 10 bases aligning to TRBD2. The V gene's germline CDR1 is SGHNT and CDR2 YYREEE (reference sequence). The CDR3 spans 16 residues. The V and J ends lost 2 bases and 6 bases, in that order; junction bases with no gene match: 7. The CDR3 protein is CASSLAGGLQAGELFF. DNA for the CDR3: TGTGCCAGCAGCTTAGCGGGGGGGTTACAGGCCGGGGAGCTGTTTTTT.

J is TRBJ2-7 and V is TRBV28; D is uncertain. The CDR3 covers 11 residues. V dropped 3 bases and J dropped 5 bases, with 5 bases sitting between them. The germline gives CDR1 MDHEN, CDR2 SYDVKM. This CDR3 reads CASSFFDEQYF. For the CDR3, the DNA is TGTGCCAGCAGTTTCTTCGACGAGCAGTACTTC.

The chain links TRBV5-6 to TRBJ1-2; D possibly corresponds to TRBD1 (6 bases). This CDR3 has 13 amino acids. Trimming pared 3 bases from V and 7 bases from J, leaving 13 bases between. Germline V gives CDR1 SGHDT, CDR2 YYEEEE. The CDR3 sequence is CASSSQQGSGYTF. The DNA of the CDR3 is TGTGCCAGCAGCTCCCAACAGGGTAGTGGCTACACCTTC.

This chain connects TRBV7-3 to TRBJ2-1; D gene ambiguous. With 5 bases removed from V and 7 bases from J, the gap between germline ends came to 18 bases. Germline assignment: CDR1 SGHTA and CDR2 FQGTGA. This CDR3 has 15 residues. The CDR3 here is CASSHSGRGPNEQFF. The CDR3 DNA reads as TGTGCCAGCAGCCACTCCGGCAGAGGTCCTAATGAGCAGTTCTTC.

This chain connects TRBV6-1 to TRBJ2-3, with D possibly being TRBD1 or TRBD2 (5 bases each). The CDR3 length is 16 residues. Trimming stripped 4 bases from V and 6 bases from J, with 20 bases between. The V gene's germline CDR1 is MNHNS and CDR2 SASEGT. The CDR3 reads CASSGGVVPGGDTQYF. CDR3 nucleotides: TGTGCCAGCAGTGGAGGGGTGGTCCCGGGCGGGGATACGCAGTATTTT.

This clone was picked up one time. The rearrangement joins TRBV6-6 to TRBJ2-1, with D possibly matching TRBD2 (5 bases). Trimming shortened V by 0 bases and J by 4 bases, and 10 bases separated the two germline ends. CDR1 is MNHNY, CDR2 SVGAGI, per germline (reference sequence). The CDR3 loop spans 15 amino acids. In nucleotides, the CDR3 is TGTGCCAGCAGTTACTCGACTGGGAGTTACAATGAGCAGTTCTTC. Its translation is CASSYSTGSYNEQFF.

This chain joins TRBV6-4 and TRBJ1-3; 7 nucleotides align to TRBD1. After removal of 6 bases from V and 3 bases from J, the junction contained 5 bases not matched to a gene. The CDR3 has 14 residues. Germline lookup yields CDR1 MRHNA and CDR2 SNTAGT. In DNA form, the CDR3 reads TGTGCCAGCAGCTTAGCAGGGGGTGGAAACACCATATATTTT. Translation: CASSLAGGGNTIYF.

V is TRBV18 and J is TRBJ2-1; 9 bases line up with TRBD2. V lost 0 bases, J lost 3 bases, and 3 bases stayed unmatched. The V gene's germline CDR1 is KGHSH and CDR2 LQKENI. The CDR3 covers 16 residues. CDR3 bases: TGTGCCAGCTCACCACCGACTAGCGGAGGCTACAATGAGCAGTTCTTC. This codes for CASSPPTSGGYNEQFF.

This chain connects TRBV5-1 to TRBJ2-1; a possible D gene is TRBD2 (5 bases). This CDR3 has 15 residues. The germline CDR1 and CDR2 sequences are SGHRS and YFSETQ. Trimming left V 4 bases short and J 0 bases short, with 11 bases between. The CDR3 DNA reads TGCGCCAGCAGCAACGGAGGAAGCTCCTACAATGAGCAGTTCTTC. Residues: CASSNGGSSYNEQFF. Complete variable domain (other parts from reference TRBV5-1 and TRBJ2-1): KAGVTQTPRYLIKTRGQQVTLSCSPISGHRSVSWYQQTPGQGLQFLFEYFSETQRNKGNFPGRFSGRQFSNSRSEMNVSTLELGDSALYLCASSNGGSSYNEQFFGPGTRLTVL.

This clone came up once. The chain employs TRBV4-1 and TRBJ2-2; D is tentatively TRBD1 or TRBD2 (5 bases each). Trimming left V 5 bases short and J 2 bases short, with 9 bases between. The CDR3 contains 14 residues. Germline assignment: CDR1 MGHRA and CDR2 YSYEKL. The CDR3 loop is CASSLRGNTGELFF. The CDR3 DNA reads TGCGCCAGCAGCTTGAGGGGAAACACCGGGGAGCTGTTTTTT.

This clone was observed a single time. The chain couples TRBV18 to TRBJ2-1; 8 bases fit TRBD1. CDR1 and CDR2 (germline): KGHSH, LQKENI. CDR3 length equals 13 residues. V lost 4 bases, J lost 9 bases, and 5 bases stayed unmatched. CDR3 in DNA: TGTGCCAGCTCACTAGATGGACAGGGTGAGCAGTTCTTC. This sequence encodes CASSLDGQGEQFF.

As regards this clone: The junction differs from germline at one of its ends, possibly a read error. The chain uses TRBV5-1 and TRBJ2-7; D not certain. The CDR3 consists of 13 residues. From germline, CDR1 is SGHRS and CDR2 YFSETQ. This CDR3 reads CASSRQAHYEQYF. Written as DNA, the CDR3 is TGTGCCAGCAGCCGTCAGGCCCACTACGAGCAGTACTTC.

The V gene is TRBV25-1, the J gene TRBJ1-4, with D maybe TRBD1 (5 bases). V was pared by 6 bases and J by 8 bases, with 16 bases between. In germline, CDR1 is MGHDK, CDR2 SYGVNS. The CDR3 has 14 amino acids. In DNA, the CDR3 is TGTGCCAGCAGACCCGGGACGGCCGGGGAAAAACTGTTTTTT. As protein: CASRPGTAGEKLFF.

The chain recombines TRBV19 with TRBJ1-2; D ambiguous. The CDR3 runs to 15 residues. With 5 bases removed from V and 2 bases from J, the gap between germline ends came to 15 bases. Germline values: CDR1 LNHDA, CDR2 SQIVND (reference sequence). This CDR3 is CASSASMGLNYGYTF. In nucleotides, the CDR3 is TGTGCCAGTAGTGCGTCTATGGGGTTGAACTATGGCTACACCTTC.

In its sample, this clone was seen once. This CDR3 reads CASSLIRRSGIKDEQYF. The CDR3 DNA reads as TGTGCCAGCAGCTTAATCAGGCGTAGCGGGATCAAGGACGAGCAGTACTTC. The rearrangement uses TRBV7-8 and TRBJ2-5; 8 bases agree with TRBD2. The end of the DNA aligns better with TRBJ2-7, so the J call may be wrong. Per the germline V gene, CDR1 is SGHVS and CDR2 is FQNEAQ. This CDR3 spans 17 amino acids.

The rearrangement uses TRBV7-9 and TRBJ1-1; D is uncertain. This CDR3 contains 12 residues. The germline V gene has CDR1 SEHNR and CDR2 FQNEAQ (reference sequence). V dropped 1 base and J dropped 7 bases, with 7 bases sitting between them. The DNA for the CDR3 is TGTGCCAGCAGCTTAGGCACTTATGAAGCTTTCTTT. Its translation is CASSLGTYEAFF.

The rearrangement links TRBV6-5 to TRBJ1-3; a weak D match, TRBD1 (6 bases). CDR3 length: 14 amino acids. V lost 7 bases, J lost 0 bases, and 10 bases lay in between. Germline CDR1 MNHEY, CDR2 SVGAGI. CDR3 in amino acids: CASTTGPSGNTIYF. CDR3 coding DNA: TGTGCCAGCACCACAGGGCCCTCTGGAAACACCATATATTTT.

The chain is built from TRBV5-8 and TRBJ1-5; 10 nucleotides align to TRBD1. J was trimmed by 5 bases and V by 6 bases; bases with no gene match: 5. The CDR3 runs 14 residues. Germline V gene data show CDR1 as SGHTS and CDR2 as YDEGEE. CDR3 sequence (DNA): TGTGCCAGCACCTTCGGACAGGGGGATCAGCCCCAGCATTTT. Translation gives CASTFGQGDQPQHF. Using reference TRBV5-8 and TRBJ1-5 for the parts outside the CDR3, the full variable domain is EAGVTQSPTHLIKTRGQQATLRCSPISGHTSVYWYQQALGLGLQFLLWYDEGEERNRGNFPPRFSGRQFPNYSSELNVNALELEDSALYLCASTFGQGDQPQHFGDGTRLSIL.

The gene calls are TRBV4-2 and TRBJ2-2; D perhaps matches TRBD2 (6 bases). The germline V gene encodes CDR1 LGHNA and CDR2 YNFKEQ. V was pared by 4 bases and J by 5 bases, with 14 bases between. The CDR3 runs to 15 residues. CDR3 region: CASSLGTRDTGELFF. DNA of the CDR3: TGTGCCAGCAGCCTGGGGACGCGGGATACCGGGGAGCTGTTTTTT.